This TCR beta chain was profiled in a study of cytomegalovirus exposure and HLA in healthy donors. Notes on the study in general: Among TCR sequences, most were rare, though some public TCRs appeared in many donors.

The PCR employed 60 Vbeta primers together with 13 Jbeta primers. The table came from immunoSEQ multiplex PCR; TCRdb's copy has only in-frame clones and leaves some out. The sample yields around 250,000 clones, about nine tenths seen once. The CDR3 extends over 11 amino acids. Germline CDR1 is SEHNR and CDR2 is FQNEAQ (reference sequence). The V end lost 3 bases, the J end lost 5 bases, and 4 bases lay between the germline ends. As to this clone: What it recognizes is unknown. The sample has other DNA sequences that encode this CDR3 too.

What was sequenced was PBMCs. The chain links TRBV7-9 to TRBJ1-1; D unclear. This TCR was recovered from a girl aged 2 to 9 in good health and CMV-seronegative. DNA of the CDR3: TGTGCCAGCAGCTTGAGTACTGAAGCTTTCTTT. This encodes CASSLSTEAFF.